This paragraph reports one T cell receptor (beta chain). Sequencing used immunoSEQ multiplex PCR; TCRdb keeps in-frame clones, though not all of them. The sample has about 280,000 clones, roughly 87% seen once. Germline V gives CDR1 DFQATT, CDR2 SNEGSKA (reference sequence). The junction had 8 bases not matched to a gene; V was cut back by 4 bases and J by 13 bases. The CDR3 has 11 residues. This record comes from a study of blood T cell repertoires in COVID-19. Study in general: Donors in the United States, Italy and Spain gave samples during acute or convalescent COVID-19. Sample material is recorded as cDNA or gDNA derived from T cells, B-cell-depleted T cells, or PBMCs.

The genes are TRBV20-1 and TRBJ1-1, with 8 bases lining up with TRBD1. The TCR comes from a man aged 18 to 30 with active or convalescent COVID-19. The sample was peripheral blood. The CDR3 loop reads CSATQQGEDFF. The CDR3 DNA reads as TGCAGTGCTACCCAACAGGGGGAGGATTTCTTT.